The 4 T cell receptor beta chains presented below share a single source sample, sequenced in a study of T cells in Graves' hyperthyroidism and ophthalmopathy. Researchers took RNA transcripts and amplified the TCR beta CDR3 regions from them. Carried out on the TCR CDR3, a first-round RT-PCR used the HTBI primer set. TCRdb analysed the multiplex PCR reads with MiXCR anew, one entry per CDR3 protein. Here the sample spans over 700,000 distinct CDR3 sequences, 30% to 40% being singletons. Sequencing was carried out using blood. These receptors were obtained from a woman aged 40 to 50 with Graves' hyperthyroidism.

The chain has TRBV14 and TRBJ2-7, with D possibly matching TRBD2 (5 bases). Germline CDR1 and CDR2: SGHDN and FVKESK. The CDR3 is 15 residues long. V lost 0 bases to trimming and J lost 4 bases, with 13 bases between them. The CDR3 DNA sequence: TGTGCCAGCAGCCAAGACAGCGGCCGGTATTACGAGCAGTACTTC. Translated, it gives CASSQDSGRYYEQYF.

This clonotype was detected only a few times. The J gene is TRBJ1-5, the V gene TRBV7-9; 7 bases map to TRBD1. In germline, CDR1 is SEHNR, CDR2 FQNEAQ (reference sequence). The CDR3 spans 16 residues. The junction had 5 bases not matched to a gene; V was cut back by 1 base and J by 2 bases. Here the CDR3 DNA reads TGTGCCAGCAGCTTAGGGGACAGCTGCGGCAATCAGCCCCAGCATTTT. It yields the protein CASSLGDSCGNQPQHF.

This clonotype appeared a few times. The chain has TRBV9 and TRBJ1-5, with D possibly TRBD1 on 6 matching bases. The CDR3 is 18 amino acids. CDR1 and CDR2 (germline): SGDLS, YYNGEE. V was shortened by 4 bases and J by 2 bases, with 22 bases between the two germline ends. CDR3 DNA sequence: TGTGCCAGCAGCCCCGGCGCCGGGGGGGCCTTTGGCAATCAGCCCCAGCATTTT. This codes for CASSPGAGGAFGNQPQHF. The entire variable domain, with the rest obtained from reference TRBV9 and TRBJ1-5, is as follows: DSGVTQTPKHLITATGQRVTLRCSPRSGDLSVYWYQQSLDQGLQFLIQYYNGEERAKGNILERFSAQQFPDLHSELNLSSLELGDSALYFCASSPGAGGAFGNQPQHFGDGTRLSIL.

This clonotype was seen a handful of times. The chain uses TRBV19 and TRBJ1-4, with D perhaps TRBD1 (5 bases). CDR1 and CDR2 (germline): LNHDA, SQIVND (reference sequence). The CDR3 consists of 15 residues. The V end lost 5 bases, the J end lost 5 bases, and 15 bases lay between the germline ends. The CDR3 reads CASSPGGRLNEKLFF. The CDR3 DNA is TGTGCCAGTAGTCCGGGGGGACGACTAAATGAAAAACTGTTTTTT. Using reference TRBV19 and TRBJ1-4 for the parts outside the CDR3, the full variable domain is DGGITQSPKYLFRKEGQNVTLSCEQNLNHDAMYWYRQDPGQGLRLIYYSQIVNDFQKGDIAEGYSVSREKKESFPLTVTSAQKNPTAFYLCASSPGGRLNEKLFFGSGTQLSVL.